What follows are 28 T cell receptor beta chains derived from one specimen sequenced in a study of CD8+CD57+ T cells in acquired aplastic anemia. CD8+CD57+ cell expansion had been shown by flow cytometry in patients chosen for sequencing. Profiles of TCR beta VDJ and CDR3 were generated from a genomic DNA template. TCRdb used MiXCR to reprocess the reads, holding one entry per CDR3 protein. The table has under 250,000 distinct CDR3 sequences, around 45% seen once. Specimen: sorted CD4+, CD8+, or CD8+CD57+ T cells (not recorded which) from PBMCs. All receptors derive from a human donor with aplastic anemia.

This clonotype was observed at least ten times. The chain uses TRBV4-3 and TRBJ2-7; no clear D gene. CDR3 length: 15 residues. Germline assignment: CDR1 LGHNA and CDR2 YSLEER. Trimming pared 1 base from V and 0 bases from J, leaving 10 bases between. DNA for the CDR3: TGCGCCAGCAGCCAAGGTCCGGCCCTCTCCTACGAGCAGTACTTC. Protein sequence: CASSQGPALSYEQYF.

This clonotype showed up just a few times. The gene calls are TRBV12-3 or TRBV12-4 and TRBJ1-2, with 7 bases identical to TRBD1. J was trimmed by 4 bases and V by 6 bases; bases with no gene match: 5. This CDR3 is 13 amino acids long. The CDR3 DNA is TGTGCCAGCAGGCCATGGACAGGCTATGGCTACACCTTC. This encodes CASRPWTGYGYTF.

The chain joins TRBV28 to TRBJ2-1, with D perhaps matching TRBD1 (6 bases). Germline V lookup: CDR1 MDHEN, CDR2 SYDVKM. V shed 6 bases and J shed 5 bases, with 20 bases lying between them. The CDR3 is 16 residues long. In DNA, the CDR3 is TGTGCCAGCAGGACCCTCCGGACAGTTCGGGACAATGAGCAGTTCTTC. It encodes CASRTLRTVRDNEQFF.

This clonotype was seen repeatedly, ten times or more. This sequence joins TRBV15 and TRBJ1-2; TRBD1 matches at 11 bases. J gave up 8 bases and V 0 bases, and 5 bases lay outside the gene matches. In germline, CDR1 is LNHNV, CDR2 YYDKDF (reference sequence). This CDR3 comprises 15 residues. The CDR3 DNA follows: TGTGCCACCAGCAGAGATAGGGGACAGGGGGAAGGCTACACCTTC. Its protein product is CATSRDRGQGEGYTF.

This chain links TRBV19 with TRBJ2-7, with 9 bases identical to TRBD1. Germline trimming cut 7 bases from V and 3 bases from J; bases unmatched to any gene: 4. Looked up from germline, CDR1 is LNHDA and CDR2 is SQIVND (reference sequence). The CDR3 runs 13 residues. CDR3 bases: TGTGCCAGTATGGGGACAGGGAACTACGAGCAGTACTTC. Translating gives CASMGTGNYEQYF.

This clonotype has only a few counts. The V and J genes are TRBV14 and TRBJ2-5; 9 bases line up with TRBD2. Germline V gene lookup returns CDR1 SGHDN and CDR2 FVKESK. This CDR3 is built from 16 residues. The V and J ends lost 1 base and 5 bases, in that order; junction bases with no gene match: 8. The DNA for the CDR3 is TGTGCCAGCAGCCAAGGACTAGCGGAGGGGTTGGAGACCCAGTACTTC. Translated: CASSQGLAEGLETQYF.

The J gene is TRBJ1-2, the V gene TRBV6-1, with D unclear. The CDR3 length is 16 residues. V was pared by 4 bases and J by 3 bases, with 18 bases between. The V gene's germline CDR1 is MNHNS and CDR2 SASEGT. As DNA, the CDR3 is TGTGCCAGCAGTGCCCGTCGCGGGGAAGTGGACTATGGCTACACCTTC. As protein: CASSARRGEVDYGYTF.

V usage is TRBV6-5 and J usage is TRBJ2-7; no firm D call. The CDR3 runs to 11 residues. CDR1 and CDR2 (germline): MNHEY, SVGAGI. Deletions cut 6 bases from V and 2 bases from J, with 5 bases between. The CDR3 region is CASRDAYEQYF. Written as DNA, the CDR3 is TGTGCCAGCAGGGACGCCTACGAGCAGTACTTC.

The chain combines TRBV2 with TRBJ2-7; TRBD2 is a possible D gene (6 bases). The germline V gene has CDR1 SNHLY and CDR2 FYNNEI. Trimming left V 7 bases short and J 0 bases short, with 13 bases between. The CDR3 totals 14 residues. The CDR3 here is CASKLGGDSYEQYF. CDR3 nucleotides: TGTGCCAGCAAGTTAGGAGGGGACTCCTACGAGCAGTACTTC. Full variable domain (outside the CDR3, taken from reference TRBV2 and TRBJ2-7): EPEVTQTPSHQVTQMGQEVILRCVPISNHLYFYWYRQILGQKVEFLVSFYNNEISEKSEIFDDQFSVERPDGSNFTLKIRSTKLEDSAMYFCASKLGGDSYEQYFGPGTRLTVT.

The chain joins TRBV6-5 to TRBJ2-2; 7 positions agree with TRBD2. The length of the CDR3 is 20 residues. CDR1 is MNHEY and CDR2 is SVGAGI in the germline V gene. V lost 3 bases, J lost 0 bases, and 16 bases stayed unmatched. CDR3 protein: CASSYRFHVREYANTGELFF. The CDR3 DNA reads as TGTGCCAGCAGTTATCGGTTTCATGTGCGGGAGTACGCGAACACCGGGGAGCTGTTTTTT.

In its sample, this clonotype was seen a few times. This sequence joins TRBV20-1 and TRBJ2-7, with D uncertain. This CDR3 spans 11 amino acids. In germline, CDR1 is DFQATT, CDR2 SNEGSKA (reference sequence). With 3 bases removed from V and 2 bases from J, the gap between germline ends came to 5 bases. CDR3 coding DNA: TGCAGTGCTAGCTCCCCCTACGAGCAGTACTTC. The encoded protein is CSASSPYEQYF.

This clonotype has a single count. A read error may account for a junction end that differs from germline. This chain connects TRBV10-3 to TRBJ2-7, with 7 bases that match TRBD2. Germline CDR1 reads ENHRY; CDR2 reads SYGVKD. The CDR3 spans 11 residues. CDR3 sequence reads: CAISPSSSGTF. The CDR3 region has the DNA TGTGCCATCAGCCCCTCTTCTAGCGGAACTTTC.

The rearrangement joins TRBV4-3 to TRBJ1-6; D might be TRBD1 (5 bases). Germline V CDR1 and CDR2: LGHNA, YSLEER. V dropped 6 bases and J dropped 8 bases, with 14 bases sitting between them. This CDR3 has 14 residues. This chain's CDR3 is CASRLRQSDSPLHF. In DNA form, the CDR3 reads TGCGCCAGCAGACTGAGACAGAGTGATTCACCCCTCCACTTT.

J is TRBJ1-2 and V is TRBV9, with 8 bases matching TRBD1. From germline, CDR1 is SGDLS and CDR2 YYNGEE. V gave up 1 base and J gave up 8 bases; unmatched junction bases: 16. The CDR3 runs to 17 residues. CDR3 DNA sequence: TGTGCCAGCAGCGTAACCCCCGGACAGGGCGGGATCGGAGGCTACACCTTC. The encoded protein is CASSVTPGQGGIGGYTF.

The chain links TRBV29-1 to TRBJ2-7; D is perhaps TRBD1 (6 bases). The CDR3 totals 13 residues. The germline V and J ends were trimmed by 8 bases and 3 bases, with 17 bases remaining between them. Germline V gene lookup returns CDR1 SQVTM and CDR2 ANQGSEA. The CDR3 coding sequence is TGCAGCACCACGGGACAAAGACACTACGAGCAGTACTTC. This gives the protein CSTTGQRHYEQYF.

This clonotype has a count of ten or more. The rearrangement joins TRBV6-5 to TRBJ2-7; 10 nucleotides line up with TRBD2. J was trimmed by 5 bases and V by 5 bases; bases with no gene match: 6. The CDR3 totals 14 residues. CDR1 and CDR2 from the germline V gene are MNHEY and SVGAGI. CDR3 region: CASSLAGVMNEQYF. The CDR3 region has the DNA TGTGCCAGCAGTCTAGCGGGAGTAATGAACGAGCAGTACTTC.

This clonotype is a singleton in its sample. The CDR3 DNA reads as TGTGCCACCAGCAGTGGAGGGGCTGGGTATGAGCAGTTCTTC. This translates into CATSSGGAGYEQFF. The chain has TRBV15 and TRBJ2-1; tentative D call: TRBD2 (6 bases). V lost 3 bases to trimming and J lost 8 bases, with 14 bases between them. The CDR3 runs to 14 residues. Germline V gene sequence: CDR1 LNHNV, CDR2 YYDKDF (reference sequence).

This clonotype was found a few times. The chain carries TRBV30 and TRBJ2-7; 9 nucleotides agree with TRBD1. Germline V gene sequence: CDR1 GTSNPN, CDR2 SVGIG (reference sequence). This CDR3 comprises 15 residues. Losses at the gene ends were 2 bases for V and 2 bases for J; bases not matched to a gene: 7. The CDR3 region has the DNA TGTGCCTGGAGTAACCCCAGGACAGGGGCCTACGAGCAGTACTTC. Its protein is CAWSNPRTGAYEQYF.

This clonotype was recorded at least ten times. This rearrangement joins TRBV6-4 to TRBJ2-3, with D possibly being TRBD1 or TRBD2 (5 bases each). V lost 4 bases to trimming and J lost 1 base, with 15 bases between them. The CDR3 runs to 16 residues. The V gene's germline CDR1 is MRHNA and CDR2 SNTAGT. The CDR3 loop is CASSVGPSTGTDTQYF. CDR3 coding DNA: TGTGCCAGCAGTGTGGGACCAAGCACCGGCACAGATACGCAGTATTTT.

With respect to this clonotype: A read error may produce the germline difference seen at one junction end. The chain combines TRBV7-2 with TRBJ2-7, with D unresolved. This CDR3 is built from 13 residues. The germline CDR1 and CDR2 sequences are SGHTA and FQGNSA. CDR3 bases: TGCGCCAGCAGCCAAGAGATAGGAACCGAGCAGTACTTC. Translation gives CASSQEIGTEQYF. Together with reference TRBV7-2 and TRBJ2-7, the CDR3 gives the full variable domain: GAGVSQSPSNKVTEKGKDVELRCDPISGHTALYWYRQSLGQGLEFLIYFQGNSAPDKSGLPSDRFSAERTGGSVSTLTIQRTQQEDSAVYLCASSQEIGTEQYFGPGTRLTVT.

This clonotype was picked up many times. V gene TRBV5-1 combines with J gene TRBJ2-5; D unresolved. The CDR3 has 16 residues. The germline gives CDR1 SGHRS, CDR2 YFSETQ. V was trimmed by 1 base and J by 1 base, leaving 14 bases between them. This CDR3 is CASSLPLMEIQETQYF. DNA of the CDR3: TGCGCCAGCAGCTTGCCGTTAATGGAAATCCAAGAGACCCAGTACTTC.

The V and J genes are TRBV10-1 and TRBJ2-1; D remains unclear. The CDR3 sequence is 17 residues long. The germline gives CDR1 WNHNN, CDR2 SYGVQD (reference sequence). V was trimmed by 4 bases and J by 13 bases, leaving 29 bases between them. Written as DNA, the CDR3 is TGCGCCAGCAGTGTGTCGCGCGTATCCTTCCCTCGTATAATCCAGTTCTTC. Its protein product is CASSVSRVSFPRIIQFF.

The CDR3 region is CASSVDTGTGPRAFF. The CDR3 nucleotides are TGTGCCAGCAGCGTGGATACCGGGACAGGGCCGAGAGCTTTCTTT. The chain joins TRBV9 to TRBJ1-1, with TRBD1 matching 9 bases. This CDR3 is built from 15 residues. The V segment lost 2 bases and the J segment 10 bases; nucleotides outside the gene matches: 12. From germline, CDR1 is SGDLS and CDR2 YYNGEE.

V usage is TRBV10-3 and J usage is TRBJ1-2; no definite D call. V was cut by 3 bases and J by 5 bases, with 13 bases left in between. CDR1 and CDR2 from the germline V gene are ENHRY and SYGVKD. The CDR3 has 14 residues. The CDR3 spells CAISDNPEYYGYTF. The CDR3 DNA follows: TGTGCCATCAGTGACAACCCGGAGTATTATGGCTACACCTTC.

This clonotype has a single count. The chain has TRBV7-2 and TRBJ2-2; TRBD1 matches at 7 bases. This CDR3 has 15 amino acids. V was clipped by 6 bases and J by 1 base; unmatched bases: 5. CDR1 and CDR2 from the germline V gene are SGHTA and FQGNSA. The CDR3 loop reads CASSLGQLNTGELFF. The DNA for the CDR3 is TGTGCCAGCAGTTTGGGACAGTTGAACACCGGGGAGCTGTTTTTT. Drawing the rest from reference TRBV7-2 and TRBJ2-2, the complete variable domain is GAGVSQSPSNKVTEKGKDVELRCDPISGHTALYWYRQSLGQGLEFLIYFQGNSAPDKSGLPSDRFSAERTGGSVSTLTIQRTQQEDSAVYLCASSLGQLNTGELFFGEGSRLTVL.

The chain employs TRBV24-1 and TRBJ1-2, with TRBD1 matching 7 bases. The CDR3 totals 16 residues. The V gene's germline CDR1 is KGHDR and CDR2 SFDVKD. V shed 3 bases, J shed 4 bases, and the junction held 10 bases outside the gene matches. The CDR3 sequence: CATSDPGQPSTYGYTF. CDR3 nucleotides: TGTGCCACCAGTGATCCGGGACAGCCGTCTACCTATGGCTACACCTTC.

The rearrangement links TRBV12-3 or TRBV12-4 to TRBJ1-2; D uncertain. The V end was cut by 4 bases, the J end by 5 bases, with 17 bases between. The CDR3 covers 15 residues. The DNA for the CDR3 is TGTGCCAGCAGTTCTTTGGGTATGTTTTTTTATGGCTACACCTTC. It is translated as CASSSLGMFFYGYTF.

On this clonotype: This sequence may be a read error, since a much larger clone differs from it by one base. The rearrangement joins TRBV10-3 to TRBJ2-3, with unresolved D. Germline CDR1 is ENHRY and CDR2 is SYGVKD. This CDR3 is built from 13 residues. In DNA, the CDR3 is TGTGCCAGCAGTCTTCCGGGTCCAGATACGCAGTATTTT. Protein product: CASSLPGPDTQYF.